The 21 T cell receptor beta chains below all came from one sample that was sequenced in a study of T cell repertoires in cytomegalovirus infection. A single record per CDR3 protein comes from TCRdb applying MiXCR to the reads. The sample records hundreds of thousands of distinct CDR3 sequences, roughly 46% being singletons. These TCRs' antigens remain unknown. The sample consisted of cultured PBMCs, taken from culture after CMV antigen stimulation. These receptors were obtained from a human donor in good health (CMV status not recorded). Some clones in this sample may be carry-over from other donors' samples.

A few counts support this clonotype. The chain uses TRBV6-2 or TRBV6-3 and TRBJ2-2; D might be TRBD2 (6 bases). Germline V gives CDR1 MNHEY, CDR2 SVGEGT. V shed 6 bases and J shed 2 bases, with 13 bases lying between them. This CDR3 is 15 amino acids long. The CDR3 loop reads CASRILASNTGELFF. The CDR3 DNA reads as TGTGCCAGCAGGATACTAGCCAGCAACACCGGGGAGCTGTTTTTT.

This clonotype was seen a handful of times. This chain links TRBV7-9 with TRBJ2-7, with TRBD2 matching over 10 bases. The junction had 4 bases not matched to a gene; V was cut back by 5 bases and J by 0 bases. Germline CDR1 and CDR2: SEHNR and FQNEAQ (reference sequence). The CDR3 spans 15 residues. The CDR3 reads CASSNLAGVSYEQYF. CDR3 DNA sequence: TGTGCCAGCAGCAACCTAGCGGGAGTCTCCTACGAGCAGTACTTC.

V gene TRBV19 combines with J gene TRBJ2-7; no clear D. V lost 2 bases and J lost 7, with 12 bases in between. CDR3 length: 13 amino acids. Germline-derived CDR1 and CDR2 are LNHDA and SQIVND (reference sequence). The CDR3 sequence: CASSISGLEEQYF. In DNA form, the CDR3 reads TGTGCCAGTAGTATATCCGGCCTGGAGGAGCAGTACTTC. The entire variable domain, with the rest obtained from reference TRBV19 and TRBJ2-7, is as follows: DGGITQSPKYLFRKEGQNVTLSCEQNLNHDAMYWYRQDPGQGLRLIYYSQIVNDFQKGDIAEGYSVSREKKESFPLTVTSAQKNPTAFYLCASSISGLEEQYFGPGTRLTVT.

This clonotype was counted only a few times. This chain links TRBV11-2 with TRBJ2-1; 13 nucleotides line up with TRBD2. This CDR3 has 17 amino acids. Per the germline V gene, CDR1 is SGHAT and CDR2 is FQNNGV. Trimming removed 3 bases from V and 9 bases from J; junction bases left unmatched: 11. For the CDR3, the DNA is TGTGCCAGCAGCTTTAAACCGGGACTAGCGGGATTTGGTGAGCAGTTCTTC. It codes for CASSFKPGLAGFGEQFF.

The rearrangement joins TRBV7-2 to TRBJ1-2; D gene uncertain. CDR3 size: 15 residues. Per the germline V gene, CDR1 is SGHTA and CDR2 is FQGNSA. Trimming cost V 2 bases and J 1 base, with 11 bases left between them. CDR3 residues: CASSLQVSLNYGYTF. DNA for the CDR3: TGTGCCAGCAGCTTACAGGTCAGCCTTAACTATGGCTACACCTTC.

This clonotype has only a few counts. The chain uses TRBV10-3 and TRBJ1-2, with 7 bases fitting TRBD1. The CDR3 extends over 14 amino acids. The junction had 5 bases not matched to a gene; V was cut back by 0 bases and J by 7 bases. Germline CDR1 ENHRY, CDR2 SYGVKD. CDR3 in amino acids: CAISESTGAVGYTF. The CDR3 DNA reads TGTGCCATCAGTGAGTCAACAGGGGCTGTTGGCTACACCTTC.

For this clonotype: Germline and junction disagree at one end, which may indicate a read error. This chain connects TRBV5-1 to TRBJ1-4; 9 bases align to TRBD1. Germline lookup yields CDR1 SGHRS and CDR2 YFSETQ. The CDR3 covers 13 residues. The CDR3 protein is CASSLGQGTNLLF. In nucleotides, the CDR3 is TGCGCCAGCAGCCTTGGACAGGGGACGAACCTGCTTTTT.

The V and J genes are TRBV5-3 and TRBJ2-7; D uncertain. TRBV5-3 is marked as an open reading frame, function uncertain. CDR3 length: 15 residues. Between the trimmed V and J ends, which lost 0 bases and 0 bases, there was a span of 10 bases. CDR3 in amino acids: CARSLGVGPSYEQYF. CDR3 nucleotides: TGTGCCAGAAGCTTGGGGGTGGGTCCCTCCTACGAGCAGTACTTC.

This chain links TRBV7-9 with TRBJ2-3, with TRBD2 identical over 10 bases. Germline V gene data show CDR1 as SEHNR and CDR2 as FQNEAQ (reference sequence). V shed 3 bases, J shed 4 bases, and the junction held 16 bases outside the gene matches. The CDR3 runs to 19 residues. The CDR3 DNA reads TGTGCCAGCAGCTTTTACGGAGCGGGAGGGCCTCTTAGTGCAGATACGCAGTATTTT. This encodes CASSFYGAGGPLSADTQYF.

CDR3 bases: TGTGCCAGCAACCCAGACCAGGGGGAAGGGACCGGGGAGCTGTTTTTT. Translated: CASNPDQGEGTGELFF. The chain recombines TRBV2 with TRBJ2-2; 7 bases align to TRBD1. The germline CDR1 and CDR2 sequences are SNHLY and FYNNEI. J gave up 5 bases and V 7 bases, and 13 bases lay outside the gene matches. The CDR3 length is 16 residues.

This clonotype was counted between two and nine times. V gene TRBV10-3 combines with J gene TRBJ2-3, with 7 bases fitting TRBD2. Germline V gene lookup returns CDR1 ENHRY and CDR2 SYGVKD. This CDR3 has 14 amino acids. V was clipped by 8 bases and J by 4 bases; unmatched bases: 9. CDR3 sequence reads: CAIGGERPADTQYF. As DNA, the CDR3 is TGTGCCATCGGGGGGGAGCGGCCTGCAGATACGCAGTATTTT.

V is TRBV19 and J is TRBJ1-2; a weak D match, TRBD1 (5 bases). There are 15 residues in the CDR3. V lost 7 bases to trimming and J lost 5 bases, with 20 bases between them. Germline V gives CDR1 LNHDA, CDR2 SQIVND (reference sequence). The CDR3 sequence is CASTSWGGAGYGYTF. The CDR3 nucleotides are TGTGCCAGTACCTCCTGGGGTGGGGCTGGTTATGGCTACACCTTC.

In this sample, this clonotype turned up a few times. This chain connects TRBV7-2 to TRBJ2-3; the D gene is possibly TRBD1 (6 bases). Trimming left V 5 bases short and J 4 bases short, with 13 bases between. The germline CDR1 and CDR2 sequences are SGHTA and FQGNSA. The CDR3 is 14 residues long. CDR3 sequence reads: CASSRQGKADTQYF. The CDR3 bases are TGTGCCAGCAGCAGGCAGGGGAAAGCAGATACGCAGTATTTT.

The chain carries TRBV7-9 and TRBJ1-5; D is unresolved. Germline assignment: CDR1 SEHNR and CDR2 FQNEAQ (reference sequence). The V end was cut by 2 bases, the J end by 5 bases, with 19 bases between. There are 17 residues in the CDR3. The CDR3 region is CASSLKSRPKGHQPQHF. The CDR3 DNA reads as TGTGCCAGCAGCTTAAAGAGTCGCCCCAAGGGCCATCAGCCCCAGCATTTT.

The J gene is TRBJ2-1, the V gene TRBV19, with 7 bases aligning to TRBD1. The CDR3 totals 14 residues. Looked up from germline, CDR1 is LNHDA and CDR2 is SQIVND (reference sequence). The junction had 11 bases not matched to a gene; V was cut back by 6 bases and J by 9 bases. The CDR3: CASRTGRGGAEQFF. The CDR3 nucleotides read TGTGCCAGTAGGACGGGCCGAGGGGGCGCTGAGCAGTTCTTC.

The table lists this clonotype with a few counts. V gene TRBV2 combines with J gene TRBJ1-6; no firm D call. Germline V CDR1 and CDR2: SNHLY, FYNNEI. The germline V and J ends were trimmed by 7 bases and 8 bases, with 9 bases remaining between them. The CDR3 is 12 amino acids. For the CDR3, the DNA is TGTGCCAGCACCGACCCTGATTCACCCCTCCACTTT. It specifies CASTDPDSPLHF.

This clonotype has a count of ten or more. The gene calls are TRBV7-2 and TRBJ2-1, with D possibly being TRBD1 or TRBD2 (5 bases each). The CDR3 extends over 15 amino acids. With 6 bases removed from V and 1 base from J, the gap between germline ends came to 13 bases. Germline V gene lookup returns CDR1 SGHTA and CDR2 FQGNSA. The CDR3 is CASRPGRQSYNEQFF. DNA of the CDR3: TGTGCCAGCAGGCCGGGGCGACAGTCCTACAATGAGCAGTTCTTC.

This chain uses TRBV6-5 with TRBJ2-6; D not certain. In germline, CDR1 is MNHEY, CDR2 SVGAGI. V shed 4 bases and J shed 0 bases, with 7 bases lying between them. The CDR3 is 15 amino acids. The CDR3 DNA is TGTGCCAGCAGTTTAGACCACTCTGGGGCCAACGTCCTGACTTTC. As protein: CASSLDHSGANVLTF.

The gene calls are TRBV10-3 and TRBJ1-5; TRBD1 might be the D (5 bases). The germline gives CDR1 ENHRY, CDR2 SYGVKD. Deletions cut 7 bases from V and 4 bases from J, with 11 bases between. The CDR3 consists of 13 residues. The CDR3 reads CAIKETENQPQHF. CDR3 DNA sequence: TGTGCCATCAAGGAGACAGAGAATCAGCCCCAGCATTTT.

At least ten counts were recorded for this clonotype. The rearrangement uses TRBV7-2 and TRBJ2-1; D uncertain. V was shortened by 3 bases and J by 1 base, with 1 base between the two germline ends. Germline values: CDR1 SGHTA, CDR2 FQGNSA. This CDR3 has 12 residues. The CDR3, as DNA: TGTGCCAGCAGCTTTTCCTACAATGAGCAGTTCTTC. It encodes CASSFSYNEQFF. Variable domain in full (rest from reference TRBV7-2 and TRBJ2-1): GAGVSQSPSNKVTEKGKDVELRCDPISGHTALYWYRQSLGQGLEFLIYFQGNSAPDKSGLPSDRFSAERTGGSVSTLTIQRTQQEDSAVYLCASSFSYNEQFFGPGTRLTVL.

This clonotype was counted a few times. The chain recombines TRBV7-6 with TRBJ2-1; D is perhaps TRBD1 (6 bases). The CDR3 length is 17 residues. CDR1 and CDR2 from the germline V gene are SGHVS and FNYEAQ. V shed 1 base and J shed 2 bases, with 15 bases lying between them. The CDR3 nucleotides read TGTGCCAGCAGCTTAGGACCTGCCGGGACACCCTACAATGAGCAGTTCTTC. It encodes CASSLGPAGTPYNEQFF.